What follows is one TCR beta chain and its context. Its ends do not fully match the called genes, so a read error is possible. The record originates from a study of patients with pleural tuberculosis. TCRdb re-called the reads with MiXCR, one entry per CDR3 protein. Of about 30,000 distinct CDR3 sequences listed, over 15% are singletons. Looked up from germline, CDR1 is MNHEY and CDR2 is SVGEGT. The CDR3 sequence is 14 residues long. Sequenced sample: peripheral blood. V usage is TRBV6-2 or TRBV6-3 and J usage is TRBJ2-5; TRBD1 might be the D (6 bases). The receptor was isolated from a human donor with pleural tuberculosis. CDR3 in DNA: TGTGCCAGCAGTCCAACAGGGACCCAAGAGTCCCAGTACTTC. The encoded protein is CASSPTGTQESQYF.